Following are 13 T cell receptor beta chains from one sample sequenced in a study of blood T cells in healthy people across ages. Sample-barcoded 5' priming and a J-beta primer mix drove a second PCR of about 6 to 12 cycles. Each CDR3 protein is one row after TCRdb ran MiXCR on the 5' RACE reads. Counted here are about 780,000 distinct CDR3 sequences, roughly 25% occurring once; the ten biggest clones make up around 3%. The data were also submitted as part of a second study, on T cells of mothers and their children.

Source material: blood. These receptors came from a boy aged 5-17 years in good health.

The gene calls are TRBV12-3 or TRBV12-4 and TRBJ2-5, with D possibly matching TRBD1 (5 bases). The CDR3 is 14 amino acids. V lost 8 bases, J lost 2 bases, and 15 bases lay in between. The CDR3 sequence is CASGHVGEQETQYF. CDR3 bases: TGTGCCAGCGGTCATGTAGGGGAACAAGAGACCCAGTACTTC.

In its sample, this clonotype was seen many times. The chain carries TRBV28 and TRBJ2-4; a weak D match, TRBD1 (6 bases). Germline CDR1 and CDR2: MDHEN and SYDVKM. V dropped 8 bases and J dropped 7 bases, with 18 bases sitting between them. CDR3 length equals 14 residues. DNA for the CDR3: TGTGCCAGCGATACGCCTGGCAGGGGCAACATTCAGTACTTC. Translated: CASDTPGRGNIQYF.

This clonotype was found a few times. CDR3 coding DNA: TGTGCCAGCAGTTACGACAGTGGAGAGACCCAGTACTTC. Amino acids: CASSYDSGETQYF. This sequence joins TRBV6-2 or TRBV6-3 and TRBJ2-1, with D possibly TRBD1 on 5 matching bases. The DNA matches TRBJ2-5 better at its end, which makes the J call doubtful. Germline V gives CDR1 MNHEY, CDR2 SVGEGT. CDR3 length: 13 amino acids.

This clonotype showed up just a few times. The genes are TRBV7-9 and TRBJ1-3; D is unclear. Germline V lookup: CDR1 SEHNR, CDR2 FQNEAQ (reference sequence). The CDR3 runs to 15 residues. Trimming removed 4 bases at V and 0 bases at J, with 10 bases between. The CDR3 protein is CASSSGRISGNTIYF. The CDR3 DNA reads TGTGCCAGCAGCTCCGGACGGATCTCTGGAAACACCATATATTTT.

The CDR3 DNA follows: TGTGCCAGCAGCCCCTCAGCGGGGGCTGGGGAGACCCAGTACTTC. It yields the protein CASSPSAGAGETQYF. The chain combines TRBV12-3 or TRBV12-4 with TRBJ2-5, with TRBD2 matching 8 bases. With V trimmed by 6 bases and J by 5 bases, 11 bases remained unmatched. The length of the CDR3 is 15 residues.

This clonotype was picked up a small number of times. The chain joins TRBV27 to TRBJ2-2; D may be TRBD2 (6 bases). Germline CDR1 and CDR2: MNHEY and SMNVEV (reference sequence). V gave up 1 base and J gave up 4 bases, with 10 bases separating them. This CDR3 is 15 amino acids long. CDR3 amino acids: CASSLFLGGTGELFF. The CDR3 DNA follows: TGTGCCAGCAGTTTATTCCTCGGGGGCACCGGGGAGCTGTTTTTT.

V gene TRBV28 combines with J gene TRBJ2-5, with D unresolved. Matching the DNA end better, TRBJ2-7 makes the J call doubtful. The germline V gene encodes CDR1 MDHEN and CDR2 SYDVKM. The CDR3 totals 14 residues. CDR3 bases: TGTGCCAGCAGTCGCCCTGACCCGACCTACGAGCAGTACTTC. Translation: CASSRPDPTYEQYF.

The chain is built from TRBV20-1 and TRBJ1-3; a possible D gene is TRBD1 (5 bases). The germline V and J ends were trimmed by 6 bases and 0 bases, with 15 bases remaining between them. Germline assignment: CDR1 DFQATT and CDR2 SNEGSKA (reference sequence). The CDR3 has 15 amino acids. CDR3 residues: CSAFVDSGSGNTIYF. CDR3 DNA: TGCAGTGCGTTCGTCGACAGTGGCTCTGGAAACACCATATATTTT.

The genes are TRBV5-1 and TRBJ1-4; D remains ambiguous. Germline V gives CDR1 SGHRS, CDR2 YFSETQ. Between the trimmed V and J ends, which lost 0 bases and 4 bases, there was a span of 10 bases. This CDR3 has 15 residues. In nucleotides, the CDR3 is TGCGCCAGCAGCTTGGGGGCAGGCTTTAATGAAAAACTGTTTTTT. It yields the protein CASSLGAGFNEKLFF. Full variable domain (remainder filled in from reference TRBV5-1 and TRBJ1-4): KAGVTQTPRYLIKTRGQQVTLSCSPISGHRSVSWYQQTPGQGLQFLFEYFSETQRNKGNFPGRFSGRQFSNSRSEMNVSTLELGDSALYLCASSLGAGFNEKLFFGSGTQLSVL.

The CDR3 region is CAIRRGGIQETQYF. CDR3 bases: TGTGCCATCAGACGAGGAGGGATCCAAGAGACCCAGTACTTC. V is TRBV10-3 and J is TRBJ2-5; a weak D match, TRBD2 (6 bases). The CDR3 runs 14 residues. The ends were cut back, 6 bases at V and 1 base at J, with 12 bases in the middle. Germline V gene data show CDR1 as ENHRY and CDR2 as SYGVKD.

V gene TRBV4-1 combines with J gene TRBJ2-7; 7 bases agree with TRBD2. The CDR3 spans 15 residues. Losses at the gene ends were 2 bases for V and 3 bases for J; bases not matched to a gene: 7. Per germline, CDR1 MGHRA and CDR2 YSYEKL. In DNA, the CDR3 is TGCGCCAGCAGCCAATTTGTGGGAGGGGTCTACGAGCAGTACTTC. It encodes CASSQFVGGVYEQYF.

Here the CDR3 DNA reads TGCGCCAGCAGCCAACCGCGGGTGGGAAACACCATATATTTT. It encodes CASSQPRVGNTIYF. V gene TRBV4-1 combines with J gene TRBJ1-3; D not certain. Germline V lookup: CDR1 MGHRA, CDR2 YSYEKL. V was clipped by 2 bases and J by 4 bases, with 9 bases between them. CDR3 length: 14 amino acids.

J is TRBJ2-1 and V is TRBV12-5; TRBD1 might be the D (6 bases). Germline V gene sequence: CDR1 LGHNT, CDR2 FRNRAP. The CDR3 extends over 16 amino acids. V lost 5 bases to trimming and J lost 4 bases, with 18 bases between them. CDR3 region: CASGVPEGETYNEQFF. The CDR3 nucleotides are TGTGCTAGTGGTGTCCCTGAGGGGGAGACTTACAATGAGCAGTTCTTC. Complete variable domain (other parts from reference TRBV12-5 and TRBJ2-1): DARVTQTPRHKVTEMGQEVTMRCQPILGHNTVFWYRQTMMQGLELLAYFRNRAPLDDSGMPKDRFSAEMPDATLATLKIQPSEPRDSAVYFCASGVPEGETYNEQFFGPGTRLTVL.